This TCR beta chain was observed in a study of T cells after yellow fever vaccination. Study observations and caveats: Shared CD4/CD8 clonotypes were a small share, likely from convergent recombination.

The CDR3 is 15 amino acids. CDR1 and CDR2 from the germline V gene are MNHEY and SMNVEV (reference sequence). Deletions cut 4 bases from V and 6 bases from J, with 13 bases between. They built TCR cDNA with 5'RACE template switching, a step that put in a universal primer site and UMIs. TCRdb itself ran the 5' RACE reads through MiXCR, one entry per CDR3 protein. The sample has about 96,000 distinct CDR3 sequences; 8% to 10% are singletons. The sample consisted of CD8+ T cells not binding an NS4B(214-222) dextramer, sorted from PBMCs, taken around 16 days after the first yellow fever vaccination. This sequence was found in a man younger than 30 who received the YFV17D yellow fever vaccine. The rearrangement links TRBV27 to TRBJ1-6; D remains ambiguous. The CDR3 coding sequence is TGTGCCAGCAGTTCCTCTCCGGGAATTAATTCACCCCTCCACTTT. Translated: CASSSSPGINSPLHF.